This T cell receptor beta chain was recorded in a study of cytomegalovirus exposure and HLA in healthy donors. 13 Jbeta primers and 60 Vbeta primers were used for the PCR. Sequencing used immunoSEQ multiplex PCR; TCRdb keeps in-frame clones, though not all of them. The sample shows roughly 180,000 clones, about four fifths of them seen only once. Germline lookup yields CDR1 SGHVS and CDR2 FNYEAQ. V dropped 4 bases and J dropped 3; count of bases not matched to a gene: 3. The CDR3 totals 13 residues. This chain uses TRBV7-6 with TRBJ2-7, with 7 bases fitting TRBD1. Specimen: PBMCs. The clonotype comes from a girl under 18 in good health and CMV-seropositive. The CDR3 protein is CASSSYRGYEQYF. In nucleotides, the CDR3 is TGTGCCAGCAGCTCATACAGGGGCTACGAGCAGTACTTC.